Below, 12 T cell receptor beta chains from the same sample are listed, as sequenced in a study of T cell responses to AZD1222 COVID-19 vaccine. This table comes from immunoSEQ multiplex PCR, and its TCRdb copy is limited to in-frame clones, with some not included. The sample carries about 140,000 clones, 70% to 90% recorded once. Here the sequenced sample was peripheral blood, taken 28 days after the second dose of the MenACWY control vaccine. Every receptor here comes from an adult who received the MenACWY meningococcal vaccine as a control.

The chain recombines TRBV28 with TRBJ1-5; D remains ambiguous. CDR1 and CDR2 (germline): MDHEN, SYDVKM. The CDR3 is 14 amino acids. V was trimmed by 3 bases and J by 0 bases, leaving 6 bases between them. CDR3 coding DNA: TGTGCCAGCAGTTTTCGGGGTAGCAATCAGCCCCAGCATTTT. The encoded protein is CASSFRGSNQPQHF.

The chain couples TRBV11-2 to TRBJ2-1; TRBD2 aligns across 7 bases. This CDR3 region has 14 residues. Per the germline V gene, CDR1 is SGHAT and CDR2 is FQNNGV. The V gene end was trimmed by 3 bases and the J gene end by 5 bases; junction bases not matched to a gene: 4. Here the CDR3 reads CASSLVLADNEQFF. The CDR3 DNA follows: TGTGCCAGCAGCTTGGTCCTAGCGGACAATGAGCAGTTCTTC.

Comment on this clone: The junction shows a germline mismatch at one end, possibly a read error. The V call is TRBV4-2, the J call TRBJ1-2, with D possibly matching TRBD1 (5 bases). CDR1 is LGHNA, CDR2 YNFKEQ, per germline. The CDR3 has 12 residues. CDR3 DNA sequence: TGTGCCAGCAGCCAAGATATTTGGACATTAGAATTC. Residues: CASSQDIWTLEF.

The chain combines TRBV28 with TRBJ1-2; D remains ambiguous. V was cut by 1 base and J by 8 bases, with 14 bases left in between. The CDR3 is 14 residues long. Per germline, CDR1 MDHEN and CDR2 SYDVKM. CDR3 residues: CASSLFSPSLGYTF. The CDR3 coding sequence is TGTGCCAGCAGTTTATTCAGCCCGTCTTTAGGCTACACCTTC.

The chain has TRBV6-2 or TRBV6-3 and TRBJ2-2; D possibly matches TRBD1 or TRBD2 (5 bases each). Trimming took off 2 bases at V and 7 bases at J, with 17 bases between the two ends. CDR1 is MNHEY and CDR2 is SVGEGT in the germline V gene. CDR3 length equals 16 residues. In DNA, the CDR3 is TGTGCCAGCAGTTACGTTCTGGGGGAAATGGGCGGGGAGCTGTTTTTT. Amino acids: CASSYVLGEMGGELFF.

The J gene is TRBJ2-5, the V gene TRBV4-1; D call uncertain. The CDR3 sequence is 12 residues long. The germline V gene encodes CDR1 MGHRA and CDR2 YSYEKL. Trimming shortened V by 3 bases and J by 5 bases, and 7 bases separated the two germline ends. This CDR3 is CASSQARETQYF. In DNA, the CDR3 is TGCGCCAGCAGCCAGGCTAGGGAGACCCAGTACTTC.

As DNA, the CDR3 is TGTGCCAGCAGTTACTCGAGCGGGAGCTCCTACGAGCAGTACTTC. This gives the protein CASSYSSGSSYEQYF. The rearrangement joins TRBV6-5 to TRBJ2-7; 8 bases are a match to TRBD2. The CDR3 runs 15 residues. The germline gives CDR1 MNHEY, CDR2 SVGAGI. The V and J ends lost 0 bases and 0 bases, in that order; junction bases with no gene match: 1.

This chain uses TRBV19 with TRBJ1-4, with 7 bases matching TRBD1. Germline loops: CDR1 LNHDA, CDR2 SQIVND (reference sequence). The CDR3 totals 16 residues. With 3 bases clipped from V and 0 bases from J, the junction kept 4 bases outside the gene matches. CDR3 nucleotide sequence: TGTGCCAGTAGTATTCGACAGGGCTCAACTAATGAAAAACTGTTTTTT. Its protein is CASSIRQGSTNEKLFF. Using reference TRBV19 and TRBJ1-4 for the parts outside the CDR3, the full variable domain is DGGITQSPKYLFRKEGQNVTLSCEQNLNHDAMYWYRQDPGQGLRLIYYSQIVNDFQKGDIAEGYSVSREKKESFPLTVTSAQKNPTAFYLCASSIRQGSTNEKLFFGSGTQLSVL.

This clone was recorded once. The chain has TRBV7-7 and TRBJ2-1, with 9 bases aligning to TRBD1. This CDR3 comprises 13 residues. The germline V gene has CDR1 SSHAT and CDR2 FNYEAQ (reference sequence). V lost 5 bases, J lost 9 bases, and 5 bases stayed unmatched. For the CDR3, the DNA is TGTGCCAGCAGCCAGGACAGGGGTGGTGAGCAGTTCTTC. It specifies CASSQDRGGEQFF.

The chain employs TRBV6-5 and TRBJ2-2; D is perhaps TRBD2 (5 bases). The CDR3 consists of 13 residues. Germline assignment: CDR1 MNHEY and CDR2 SVGAGI. V lost 8 bases to trimming and J lost 6 bases, with 13 bases between them. DNA of the CDR3: TGTGCCAGCCGAACGGGGATTCCCGGGGAGCTGTTTTTT. As protein: CASRTGIPGELFF.

The V gene is TRBV29-1, the J gene TRBJ1-2, with 8 bases fitting TRBD1. The germline V gene encodes CDR1 SQVTM and CDR2 ANQGSEA. The CDR3 contains 16 residues. The V segment lost 7 bases and the J segment 1 base; nucleotides outside the gene matches: 14. The CDR3 nucleotides are TGCAGCGCCGAAGGACAGGGAGGACGGGGTAACTATGGCTACACCTTC. Its protein product is CSAEGQGGRGNYGYTF.

J is TRBJ2-3 and V is TRBV2; 8 bases align to TRBD2. This CDR3 region has 14 residues. Trimming took 3 bases from V and 6 from J; bases not matched to a gene: 5. Germline CDR1 and CDR2: SNHLY and FYNNEI. This chain's CDR3 is CASSEVRGGDTQYF. CDR3 in DNA: TGTGCCAGCAGTGAGGTTCGGGGGGGCGATACGCAGTATTTT.